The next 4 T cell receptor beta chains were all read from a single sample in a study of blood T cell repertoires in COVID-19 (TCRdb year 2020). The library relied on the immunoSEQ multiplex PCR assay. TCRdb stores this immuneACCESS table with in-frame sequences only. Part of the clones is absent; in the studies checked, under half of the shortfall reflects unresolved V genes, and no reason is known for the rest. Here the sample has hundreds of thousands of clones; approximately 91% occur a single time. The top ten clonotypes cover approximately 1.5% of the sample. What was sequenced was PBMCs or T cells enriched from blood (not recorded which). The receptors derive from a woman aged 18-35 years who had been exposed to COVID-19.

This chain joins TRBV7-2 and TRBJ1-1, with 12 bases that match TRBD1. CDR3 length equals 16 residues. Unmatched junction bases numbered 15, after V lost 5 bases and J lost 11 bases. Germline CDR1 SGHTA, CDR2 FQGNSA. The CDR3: CASSPTPPGQGARAFF. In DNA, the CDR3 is TGTGCCAGCAGCCCTACCCCCCCGGGACAGGGGGCGCGTGCTTTCTTT.

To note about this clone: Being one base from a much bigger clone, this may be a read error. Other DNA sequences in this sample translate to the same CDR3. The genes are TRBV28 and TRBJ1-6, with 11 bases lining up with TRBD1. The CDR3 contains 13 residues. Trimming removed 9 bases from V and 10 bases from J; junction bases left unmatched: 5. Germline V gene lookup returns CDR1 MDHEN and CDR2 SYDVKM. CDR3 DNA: TGTGCCAGTAGAGGGACAGGGGGATCACCCCTCCACTTT. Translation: CASRGTGGSPLHF.

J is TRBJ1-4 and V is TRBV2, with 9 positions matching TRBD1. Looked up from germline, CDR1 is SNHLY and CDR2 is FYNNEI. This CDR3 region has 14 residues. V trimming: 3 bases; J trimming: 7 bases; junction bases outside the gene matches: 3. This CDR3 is CASSDGTGPEKLFF. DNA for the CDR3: TGTGCCAGCAGTGATGGGACAGGGCCTGAAAAACTGTTTTTT.

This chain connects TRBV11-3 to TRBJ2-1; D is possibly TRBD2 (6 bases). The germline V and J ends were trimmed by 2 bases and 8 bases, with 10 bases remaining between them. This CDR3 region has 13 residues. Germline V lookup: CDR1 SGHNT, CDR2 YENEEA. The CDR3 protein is CASSLNQRDEQFF. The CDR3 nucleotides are TGTGCCAGCAGCTTAAATCAGCGGGATGAGCAGTTCTTC. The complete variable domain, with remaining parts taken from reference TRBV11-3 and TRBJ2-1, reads EAGVVQSPRYKIIEKKQPVAFWCNPISGHNTLYWYLQNLGQGPELLIRYENEEAVDDSQLPKDRFSAERLKGVDSTLKIQPAELGDSAVYLCASSLNQRDEQFFGPGTRLTVL.